The entry below gives a single T cell receptor beta chain sequence along with its context. The antigen it recognizes is unknown. No much larger clone is present one base from it, and per-base qualities are unavailable. From V the trimming removes 3 bases and from J it removes 0 bases, while the gene matches leave 7 bases of the junction unaccounted for. Via the germline V gene, CDR1 is SGHTA and CDR2 FQGNSA. There are 16 amino acids in the CDR3, from cysteine to phenylalanine inclusive. The DNA shown is the 48-base CDR3, in frame from base 1. This sample stems from a study of cytomegalovirus exposure and HLA in healthy donors (dated by TCRdb to about 2017). Turning to the overall study: In an earlier analysis of 550 to 750 of the donors, about 270 Gb of sequence data and 100 million or so unique TCR beta sequences from 180 million or so T cells were reported. Along with the roughly 710-subject first cohort, a separate validation cohort of over a hundred different subjects was used. An early release that covered more than 550 HLA-typed donors contained approximately 290 gigabases of sequencing data and around 85 million unique TCR sequences. The study aimed to test whether signatures of past pathogen exposure could be identified by cataloging public T cell receptors. Typing coverage varied by locus: roughly 629-630 donors for A, B, C, DRB1 and DQB1; approximately 500 for DQA1; about 570 for DPA1; more than 450 for DPB1. To predict cytomegalovirus infection status, the study brought together high-throughput TCR immunosequencing, statistical association of individual TCRs with disease status, and machine learning. In a later analysis, previously published TCR beta repertoires from 666 donors were re-analyzed and high-resolution HLA genotyping was added so that TCR occurrence patterns could be studied. Of the 350 to 450 genotyped donors, approximately 80% were placed in the genetic ancestry cluster associated with self-reported Caucasian donors. Donor age, sex, ethnicity and CMV serostatus were compiled together with the repertoire data. All discovery cohort repertoires had been generated on a single sequencing platform. The study used immunosequencing to profile the T cell repertoires of several hundred subjects and linked those repertoires to cytomegalovirus serostatus. An earlier analysis of 587 of the donors applied high-throughput TCR beta sequencing to assess whether each TCR beta V gene segment acted as functional or pseudogenic. A later genetic analysis took genome-wide SNP genotypes for about 60% of the roughly 670 donors and used that subset as a discovery cohort. Four to six DR-DQ haplotypes were handled as single units for association and clustering, since linkage in the cohort was strong. Class I and class II HLA loci were covered by the typing at four-digit resolution. Among some 410 genotyped donors of the cohort, an average of roughly 230,000 unique TCR beta nucleotide sequences was sequenced per donor, of which 15% to 20% were non-productive. In the later analysis, no new phenotypic data were used to find candidate immune exposures; instead, reliance was placed on TCR beta sequences and their occurrence across donors.

The cohort consisted of some 670 healthy bone marrow donors. At the time of sampling, all cohort members were nominally healthy, though unrecorded immune exposures were likely present. The donor tested CMV seronegative and was one of the 352 seronegative cohort members. A peripheral blood sample was collected from each donor, and TCR beta sequencing was performed on peripheral blood mononuclear cells. The Qiagen DNeasy Blood Extraction Kit was used to extract genomic DNA from the blood cell samples. Points the paper makes about the study in general: A later analysis found that most CMV-associated TCR beta chains appeared HLA-restricted, with HLA associations seemingly driven largely by CMV exposure. In a later analysis, HLA-associated TCR beta chains showed more clonal expansion and lower generation probabilities than non-associated chains that were equally common. In a later analysis, TCR association rates were found to vary across HLA loci, with the most associated TCRs seen for DRB1 alleles and the fewest for HLA-C alleles. Roughly uniform sequencing depth across donors was assumed in presence/absence analyses, although this assumption may not hold. The study gave a list of more than 150 TCR beta chains associated with cytomegalovirus. Most TCR sequences were seen in very few donors, while some public TCRs were found in many individuals. When HLA alleles, especially DR and DQ, strongly co-occurred, attributing TCR associations to individual alleles was difficult. According to the authors, the approach could potentially be generalized to other disease states and immunological phenotypes. Because counts were too low, roughly 17 rarely observed V segments, including chromosome 9 orphons, were left out of the earlier analysis of 587 of the donors. In a later analysis, several top co-occurrence clusters were reported to appear linked to parvovirus B19, influenza, CMV and Epstein-Barr virus. A few of the identified cytomegalovirus-associated TCR beta chains were confirmed in vitro to be specific for cytomegalovirus antigens. An association between a missense DCLRE1C variant and V-gene and J-gene trimming of TCR beta chains was found in a later genetic analysis and replicated in an independent cohort. In a later genetic analysis, fewer N-insertions in productive TCRs were reported among donors in an Asian-associated ancestry cluster than the roughly 700-donor mean. A cluster of highly shared sequence variants was judged likely to be a technical artifact of the sequencing pipeline. Linkage disequilibrium might explain the correlated functional status among segregating V segments, but an unknown experimental factor could not be excluded. A further reported finding was that TCR beta sequences accurately predicted the HLA-A and HLA-B alleles for most subjects in the first cohort. Because HLA typing was missing for some donors at each locus, association tests included only the typed subset. An earlier analysis of 450 to 750 of the donors showed that most TCR beta V segments appeared in productive rearrangements either about 87% or about 30% of the time, which broadly matched IMGT annotations. In a later analysis, around 17,000 TCR beta sequences were associated with specific HLA alleles at a false discovery rate of 0.05. This cohort had only TCR beta chains sequenced, and the lack of alpha or paired-chain data limited which features could be detected. The only immune exposure information available for the cohort was CMV serostatus. The classifier was reported to diagnose cytomegalovirus status with high specificity and sensitivity in both the original cohort and the validation cohort. Some IMGT-functional V segments, including TRBV6-2 and TRBV6-3, could not be told apart with the 87-base-pair reads, so those segments were excluded.

Library preparation employed the immunoSEQ multiplex PCR assay. For the multiplex PCR, a mixture combining 60 forward primers for TCR Vbeta segments and 13 reverse primers for TCR Jbeta segments was used. A multiplex PCR assay on genomic DNA amplified the CDR3 region of rearranged TCR beta genes. The amplified TCR beta libraries were sequenced on the Illumina HiSeq System as 87-base-pair reads. Turning to the authors' computational methods: A later analysis counted approximately 76 million unique TCR beta chains across the 666 repertoires, and some 11 million of these chains were shared by at least two donors. Raw reads were error-corrected and collapsed into unique sequences with a nearest-neighbor algorithm that merged closely related sequences to remove PCR and sequencing errors. CDR3 sequences were aligned to IMGT reference sequences to assign V, D and J gene segments. For a sequence to be retained, a match of at least six nucleotides was required to both a V gene segment and a J gene segment. A rearrangement was called productive if the CDR3 had no stop codons and remained in frame with V and J, and every other rearrangement was called non-productive. CDR3 was defined by IMGT convention, running from the second conserved V-encoded cysteine to the conserved J-encoded phenylalanine. The earlier analysis of fewer than 700 of the donors excluded sequences that lacked an unambiguous match to a single V gene segment. In an earlier analysis of approximately 610 of the donors, V segments were called functional above 56.7% productive rearrangements and were called segregating when the between-donor standard deviation exceeded 5%. A statistical classification framework was built to diagnose cytomegalovirus status from the catalog of TCR beta chain sequences. A later analysis assigned V and J genes by comparing TCR nucleotide sequences with IMGT/GENE-DB human TR gene sequences. In a later analysis, CDR3 sequences and most-parsimonious VDJ recombination scenarios were assigned using the TCRdist pipeline. In a later analysis, each TCR beta chain was defined by its CDR3 amino acid sequence together with its V-gene family, and reads without a unique V-gene family were excluded. In a later analysis, approximately 590 highly shared, low-generation-probability nucleotide sequences were removed to address suspected cross-contamination and a sequencing artifact. In a later analysis, a clonal expansion index was calculated for each public chain from normalized within-repertoire ranks of inferred template counts. In a later analysis, generation probabilities were computed with a VDJ recombination model fitted to out-of-frame rearrangements, and the resulting probabilities were checked against IGoR. In a later analysis, hypergeometric tests were used to score TCR-TCR, TCR-HLA and TCR-CMV co-occurrence, with a repertoire-size bias correction applied to TCR pairs. To estimate false discovery rates, a later analysis permuted the HLA or CMV assignments 20 times. In a later analysis, co-occurring TCRs were grouped with DBSCAN, and TCRdist sequence similarity was added when clustering was performed within HLA-allele-positive subsets. Repertoires with fewer than 30,000 or more than 120,000 public chains were left out of co-occurrence clustering, as were four to six repertoires with anomalous nucleotide sharing. TCRdb provides this immuneACCESS table in a form limited to in-frame rearrangements. Some clones are lacking; in checked studies, under half of them reflect an unresolved V gene, and why the rest are absent is not known. Clone size and the V and J calls come from that table; the DNA yielded D and trimming. The sample table shows fewer than 250,000 clones, and roughly 79% are seen once. Together, the top ten hold 1.5% to 2% of the sample.

Sequences were obtained from PBMCs. The V and J genes are TRBV7-2 and TRBJ2-7, with TRBD2 identical over 8 junction bases. The receptor's source is a male donor in good health and CMV-seronegative. DNA sequence: TGTGCCAGCAGCTTCGTTACTAGCGGTTACTCCTACGAGCAGTACTTC. This is translated as CASSFVTSGYSYEQYF.